This T cell receptor beta chain was found in a study of blood T cell repertoires in COVID-19. Trimming stripped 0 bases from V and 4 bases from J, with 12 bases between. Germline V lookup: CDR1 LNHNV, CDR2 YYDKDF (reference sequence). The CDR3 is 16 residues long. The method was immunoSEQ multiplex PCR; TCRdb's version includes in-frame clones alone and lacks a portion of them. The data contain about 190,000 clones, around 80% of them seen just once; the ten biggest clones take up 6.9%. This TCR was recovered from a man aged 60 to 75 with acute or convalescent COVID-19. The sequencing sample was made of peripheral blood. The chain is built from TRBV15 and TRBJ2-2, with D possibly matching TRBD1 (6 bases). CDR3 coding DNA: TGTGCCACCAGCAGAGAGACAGGTCCGAGCACCGGGGAGCTGTTTTTT. Residues: CATSRETGPSTGELFF.